Only one count was recorded for the clone carrying this T cell receptor (beta chain). Its cognate antigen is unknown. This specimen belongs to a study of circulating and synovial CD4+ cells in juvenile arthritis. General observations from the study: Overlap with synovium rose as more T cells were sequenced. Bulk blood CD4 repertoires were more diverse than these.

Assay used: immunoSEQ multiplex PCR; TCRdb lists only in-frame clones, some missing. The data hold 30,000 to 40,000 clones, with about 95% observed a single time. The sequence came from a human donor with juvenile idiopathic arthritis. Sequenced sample: CD4+ T cells from blood.

The CDR3 DNA is TGCGCCAGCAGCTTGGCGGTAGCGGGCACAGATACGCAGTATTTT. Protein: CASSLAVAGTDTQYF. J is TRBJ2-3 and V is TRBV5-1; D may be TRBD2 (6 bases). Per the germline V gene, CDR1 is SGHRS and CDR2 is YFSETQ. V dropped 0 bases and J dropped 1 base, with 9 bases sitting between them. The CDR3 consists of 15 residues.